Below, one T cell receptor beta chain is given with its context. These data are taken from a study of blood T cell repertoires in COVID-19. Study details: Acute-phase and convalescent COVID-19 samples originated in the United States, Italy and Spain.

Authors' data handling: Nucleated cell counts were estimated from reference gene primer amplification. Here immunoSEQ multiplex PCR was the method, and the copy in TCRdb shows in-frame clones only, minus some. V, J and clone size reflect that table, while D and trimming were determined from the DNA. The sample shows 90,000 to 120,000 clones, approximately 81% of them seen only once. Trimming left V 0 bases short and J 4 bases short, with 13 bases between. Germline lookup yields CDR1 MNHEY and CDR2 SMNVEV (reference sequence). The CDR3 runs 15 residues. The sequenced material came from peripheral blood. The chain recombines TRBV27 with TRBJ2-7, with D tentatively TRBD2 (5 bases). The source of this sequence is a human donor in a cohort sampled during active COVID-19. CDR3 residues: CASSLSGISGYEQYF. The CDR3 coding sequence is TGTGCCAGCAGTTTATCAGGCATCAGCGGTTACGAGCAGTACTTC.